The source of this T cell receptor beta chain is a study of cytomegalovirus exposure and HLA in healthy donors. V gave up 5 bases and J gave up 3 bases; unmatched junction bases: 22. The CDR3 spans 20 residues. Per germline, CDR1 SGHVS and CDR2 FQNEAQ. Repertoires were generated with immunoSEQ multiplex PCR, while TCRdb's copy carries only in-frame clones and drops some. The sample lists some 260,000 clones, roughly 84% occurring once. This clone was seen just once. This TCR was sampled from a man between 18 and 35 years old in good health and CMV-seropositive. V and J are TRBV7-8 and TRBJ2-7; 10 bases agree with TRBD2. Sequencing was carried out using PBMCs. CDR3 DNA: TGTGCCAGCAGCGTCACGTCCGGGGGCCGAGCGGGAGGGGATTTCTACGAGCAGTACTTC. It is translated as CASSVTSGGRAGGDFYEQYF.